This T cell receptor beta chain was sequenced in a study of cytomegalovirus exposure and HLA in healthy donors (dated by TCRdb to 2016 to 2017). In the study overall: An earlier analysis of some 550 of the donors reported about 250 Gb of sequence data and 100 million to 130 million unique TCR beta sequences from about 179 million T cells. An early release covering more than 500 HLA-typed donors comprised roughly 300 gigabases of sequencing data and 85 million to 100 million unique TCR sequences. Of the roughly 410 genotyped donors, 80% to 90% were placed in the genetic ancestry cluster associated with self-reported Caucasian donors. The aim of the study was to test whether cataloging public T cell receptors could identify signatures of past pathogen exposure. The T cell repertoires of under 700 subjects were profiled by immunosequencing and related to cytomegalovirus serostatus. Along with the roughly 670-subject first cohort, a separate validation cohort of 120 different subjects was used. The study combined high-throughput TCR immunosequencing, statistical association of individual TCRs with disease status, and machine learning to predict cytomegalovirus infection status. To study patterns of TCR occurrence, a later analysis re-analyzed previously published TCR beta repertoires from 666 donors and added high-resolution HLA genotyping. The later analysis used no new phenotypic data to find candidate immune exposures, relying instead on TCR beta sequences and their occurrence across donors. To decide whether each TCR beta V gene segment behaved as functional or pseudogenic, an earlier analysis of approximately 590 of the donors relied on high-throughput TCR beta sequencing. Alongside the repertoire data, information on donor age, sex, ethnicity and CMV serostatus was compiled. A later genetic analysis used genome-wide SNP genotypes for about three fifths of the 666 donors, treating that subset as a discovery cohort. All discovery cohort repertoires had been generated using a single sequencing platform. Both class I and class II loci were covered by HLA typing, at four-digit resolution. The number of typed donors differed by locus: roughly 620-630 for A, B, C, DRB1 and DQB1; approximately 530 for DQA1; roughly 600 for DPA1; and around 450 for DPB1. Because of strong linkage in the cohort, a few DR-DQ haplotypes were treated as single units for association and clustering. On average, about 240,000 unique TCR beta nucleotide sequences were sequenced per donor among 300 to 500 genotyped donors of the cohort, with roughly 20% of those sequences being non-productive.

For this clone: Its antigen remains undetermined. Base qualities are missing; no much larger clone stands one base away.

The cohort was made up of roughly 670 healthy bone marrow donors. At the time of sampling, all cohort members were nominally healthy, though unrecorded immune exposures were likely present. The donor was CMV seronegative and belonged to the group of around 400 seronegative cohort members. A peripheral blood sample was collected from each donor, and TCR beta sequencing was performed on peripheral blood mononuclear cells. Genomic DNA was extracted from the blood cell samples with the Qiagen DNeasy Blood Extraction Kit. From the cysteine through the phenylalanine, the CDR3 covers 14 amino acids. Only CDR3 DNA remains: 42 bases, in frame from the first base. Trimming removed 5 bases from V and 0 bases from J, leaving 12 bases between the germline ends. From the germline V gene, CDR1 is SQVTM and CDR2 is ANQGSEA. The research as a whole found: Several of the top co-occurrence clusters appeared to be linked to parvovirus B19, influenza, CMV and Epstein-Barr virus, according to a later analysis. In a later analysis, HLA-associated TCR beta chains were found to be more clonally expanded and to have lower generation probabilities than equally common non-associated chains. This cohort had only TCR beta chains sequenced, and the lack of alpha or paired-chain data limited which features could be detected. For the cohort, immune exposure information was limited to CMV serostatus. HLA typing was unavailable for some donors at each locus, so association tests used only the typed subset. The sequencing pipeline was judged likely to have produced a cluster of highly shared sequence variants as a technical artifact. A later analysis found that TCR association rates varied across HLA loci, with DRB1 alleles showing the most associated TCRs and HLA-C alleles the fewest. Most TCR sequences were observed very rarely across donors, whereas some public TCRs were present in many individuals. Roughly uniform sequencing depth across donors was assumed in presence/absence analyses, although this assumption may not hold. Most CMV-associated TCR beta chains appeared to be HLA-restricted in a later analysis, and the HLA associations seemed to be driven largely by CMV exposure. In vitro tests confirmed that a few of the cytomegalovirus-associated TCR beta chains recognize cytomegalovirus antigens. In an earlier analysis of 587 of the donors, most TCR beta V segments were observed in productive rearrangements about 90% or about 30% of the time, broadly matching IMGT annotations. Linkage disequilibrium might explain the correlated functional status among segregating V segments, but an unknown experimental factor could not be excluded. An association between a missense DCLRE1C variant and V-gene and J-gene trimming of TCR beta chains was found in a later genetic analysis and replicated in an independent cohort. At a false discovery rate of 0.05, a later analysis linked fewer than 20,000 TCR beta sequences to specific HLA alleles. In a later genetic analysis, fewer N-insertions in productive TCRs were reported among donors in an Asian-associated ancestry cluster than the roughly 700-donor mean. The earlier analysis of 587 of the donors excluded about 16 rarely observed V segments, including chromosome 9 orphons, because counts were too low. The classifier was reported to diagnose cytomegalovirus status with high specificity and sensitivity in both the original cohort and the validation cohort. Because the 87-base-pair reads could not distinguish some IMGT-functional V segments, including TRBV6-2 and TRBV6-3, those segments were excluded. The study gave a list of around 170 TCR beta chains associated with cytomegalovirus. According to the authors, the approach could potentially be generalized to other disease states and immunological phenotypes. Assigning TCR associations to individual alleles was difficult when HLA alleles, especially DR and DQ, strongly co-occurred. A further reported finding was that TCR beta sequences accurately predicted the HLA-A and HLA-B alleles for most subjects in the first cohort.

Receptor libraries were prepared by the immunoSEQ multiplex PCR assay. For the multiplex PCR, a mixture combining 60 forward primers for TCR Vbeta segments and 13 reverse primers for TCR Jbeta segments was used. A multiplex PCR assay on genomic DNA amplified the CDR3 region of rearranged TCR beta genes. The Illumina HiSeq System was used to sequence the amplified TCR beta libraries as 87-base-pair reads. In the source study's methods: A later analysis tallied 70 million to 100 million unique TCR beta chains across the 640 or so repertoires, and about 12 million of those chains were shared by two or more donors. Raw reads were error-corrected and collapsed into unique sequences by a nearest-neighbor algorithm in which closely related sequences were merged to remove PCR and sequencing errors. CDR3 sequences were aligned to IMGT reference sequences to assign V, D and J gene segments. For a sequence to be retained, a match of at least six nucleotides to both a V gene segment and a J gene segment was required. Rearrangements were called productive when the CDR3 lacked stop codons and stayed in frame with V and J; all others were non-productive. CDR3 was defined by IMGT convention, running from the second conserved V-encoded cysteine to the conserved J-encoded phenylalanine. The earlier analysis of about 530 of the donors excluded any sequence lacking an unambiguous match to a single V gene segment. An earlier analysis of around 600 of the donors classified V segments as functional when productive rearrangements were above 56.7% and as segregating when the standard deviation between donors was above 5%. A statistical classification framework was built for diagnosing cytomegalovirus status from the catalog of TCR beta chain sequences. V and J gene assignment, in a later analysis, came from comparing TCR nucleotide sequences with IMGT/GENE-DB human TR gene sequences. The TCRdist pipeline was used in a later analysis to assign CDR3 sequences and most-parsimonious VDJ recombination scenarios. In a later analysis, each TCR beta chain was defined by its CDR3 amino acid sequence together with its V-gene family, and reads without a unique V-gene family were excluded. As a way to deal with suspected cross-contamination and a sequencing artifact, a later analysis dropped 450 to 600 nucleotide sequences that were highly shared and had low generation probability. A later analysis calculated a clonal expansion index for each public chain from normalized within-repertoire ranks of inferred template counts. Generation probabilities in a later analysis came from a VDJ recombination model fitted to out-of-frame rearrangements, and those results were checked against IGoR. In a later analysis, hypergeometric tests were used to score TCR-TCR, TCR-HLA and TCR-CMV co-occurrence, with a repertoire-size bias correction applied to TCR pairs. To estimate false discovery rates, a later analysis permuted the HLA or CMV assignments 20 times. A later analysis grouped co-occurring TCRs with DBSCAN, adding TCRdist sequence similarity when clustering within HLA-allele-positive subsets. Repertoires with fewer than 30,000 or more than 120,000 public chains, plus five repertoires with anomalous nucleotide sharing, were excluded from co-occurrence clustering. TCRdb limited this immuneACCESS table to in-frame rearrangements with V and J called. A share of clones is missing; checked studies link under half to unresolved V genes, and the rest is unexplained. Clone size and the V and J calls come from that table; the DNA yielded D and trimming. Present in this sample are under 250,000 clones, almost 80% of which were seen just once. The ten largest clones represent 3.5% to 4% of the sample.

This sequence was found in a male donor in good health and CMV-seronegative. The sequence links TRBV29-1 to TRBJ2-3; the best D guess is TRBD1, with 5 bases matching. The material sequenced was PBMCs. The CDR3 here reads CSVRQNPSTDTQYF. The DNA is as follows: TGCAGCGTTCGACAGAACCCTAGCACAGATACGCAGTATTTT.